This T cell receptor beta chain was obtained from a study of blood T cell repertoires in COVID-19. Recruitment covered about 26 US areas and drew participants whose ages spanned about 18 to 90 years. Germline CDR1 and CDR2: LNHDA and SQIVND (reference sequence). The CDR3 spans 15 residues. J gave up 4 bases and V 6 bases, and 9 bases lay outside the gene matches. How the authors handled the data: Counts of nucleated cells, estimated from reference gene primer amplification, were obtained. TCRdb's table, derived via immunoSEQ multiplex PCR, lists solely in-frame clones and lacks some. V, J and clone size were drawn from that table, and D and trimming were deduced from the DNA. This repertoire shows 140,000 to 150,000 clones, 84% found once; its top ten account for around 5.4%.

The sequenced material came from PBMCs or T cells enriched from blood (not recorded which). This receptor was taken from a woman aged 50 to 60 who had been exposed to COVID-19. V gene TRBV19 combines with J gene TRBJ2-1, with TRBD2 matching over 7 bases. CDR3 amino acids: CASRRPGRPYNEQFF. In DNA form, the CDR3 reads TGTGCCAGTAGAAGGCCCGGGAGGCCTTACAATGAGCAGTTCTTC.